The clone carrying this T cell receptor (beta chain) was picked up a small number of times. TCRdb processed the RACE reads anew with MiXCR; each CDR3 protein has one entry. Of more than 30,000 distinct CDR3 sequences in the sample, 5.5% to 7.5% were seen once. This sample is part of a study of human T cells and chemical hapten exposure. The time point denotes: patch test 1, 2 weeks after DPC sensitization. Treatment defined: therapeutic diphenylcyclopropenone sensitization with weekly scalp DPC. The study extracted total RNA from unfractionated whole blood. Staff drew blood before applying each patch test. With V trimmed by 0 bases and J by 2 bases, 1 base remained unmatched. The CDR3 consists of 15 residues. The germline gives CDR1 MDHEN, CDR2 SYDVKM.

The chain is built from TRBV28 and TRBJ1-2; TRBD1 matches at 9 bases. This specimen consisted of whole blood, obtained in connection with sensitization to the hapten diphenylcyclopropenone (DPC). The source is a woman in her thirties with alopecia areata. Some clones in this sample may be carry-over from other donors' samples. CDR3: CASSLWGTGNYGYTF. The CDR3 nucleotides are TGTGCCAGCAGTTTATGGGGGACAGGGAACTATGGCTACACCTTC.